Listed below are T cell receptor beta chains from one sample, sequenced in a study of shared clonotypes between healthy human individuals. Profiled with immunoSEQ multiplex PCR; TCRdb holds only in-frame clones, not every one. The table includes around 500,000 clones, about 82% detected once. The sequenced material came from PBMCs. The receptors shown here come from a middle-aged woman in good health. Some clones in this sample may be carry-over from other donors' samples. Both conserved end residues are part of each CDR3. Each record gives: V gene, D gene, clone size, J gene, CDR3 protein, CDR3 DNA. The D gene is left open where the match is weak. Clone size is stated in some rows and not others, as once, few, many or a class when expanded.

>TRBV5-4|.|.|TRBJ2-7
CASTSRGNPYEQYF
TGTGCCAGCACCTCCCGGGGGAACCCCTACGAGCAGTACTTC
>TRBV5-8|.|.|TRBJ2-1
CASSPRTDNEQFF
TGTGCCAGCAGCCCACGGACAGACAATGAGCAGTTCTTC
>TRBV7-2|TRBD1|.|TRBJ1-2
CASSLVQGALGGYTF
TGTGCCAGCAGCTTAGTTCAGGGGGCCCTGGGTGGCTACACCTTC
>TRBV15|TRBD2|.|TRBJ2-7
CATSRDASGPREQYF
TGTGCCACCAGCAGAGATGCTAGCGGTCCCCGGGAGCAGTACTTC
>TRBV7-2|.|few|TRBJ2-7
CASRKTSSVYEQYF
TGTGCCAGCAGAAAAACGTCTAGCGTTTACGAGCAGTACTTC
>TRBV6-6|TRBD2|.|TRBJ2-1
CASRSHSGSSYNEQFF
TGTGCCAGCAGATCCCATAGCGGGAGCTCCTACAATGAGCAGTTCTTC
>TRBV27|.|.|TRBJ2-5
CATSLRRDSFQETQYF
TGTGCCACCAGCCTTAGGCGGGACAGCTTTCAAGAGACCCAGTACTTC
>TRBV10-1|.|.|TRBJ1-1
CASSESRATTEAFF
TGCGCCAGCAGTGAGTCCAGGGCGACCACTGAAGCTTTCTTT
>TRBV18|TRBD1|.|TRBJ2-1
CASSPPGQGNRNEQFF
TGTGCCAGCTCACCGCCTGGACAGGGAAACCGCAATGAGCAGTTCTTC
>TRBV4-3|.|few|TRBJ2-3
CASSQDWGTDTQYF
TGCGCCAGCAGCCAAGATTGGGGCACAGATACGCAGTATTTT
>TRBV10-3|TRBD1|few|TRBJ1-1
CATGTVNMNTEAFF
TGTGCCACGGGGACAGTTAATATGAACACTGAAGCTTTCTTT
>TRBV19|.|many|TRBJ2-5
CASSLPGLQETQYF
TGTGCCAGTAGCCTTCCGGGACTTCAAGAGACCCAGTACTTC
>TRBV4-1|.|.|TRBJ2-7
CASSQGGGRSYEQYF
TGCGCCAGCAGCCAAGGAGGCGGGCGTTCCTACGAGCAGTACTTC
>TRBV28|.|.|TRBJ1-1
CASSPPDSRTEAFF
TGTGCCAGCAGTCCCCCGGACAGTAGGACTGAAGCTTTCTTT
>TRBV11-2|.|.|TRBJ1-4
CASSLGQGGEKLFF
TGTGCCAGCAGCCTAGGGCAGGGAGGAGAAAAACTGTTTTTT
>TRBV6-6|.|.|TRBJ2-3
CASRPSSAYTQYF
TGTGCCAGCAGACCCTCTAGCGCCTATACGCAGTATTTT
>TRBV9|.|.|TRBJ2-5
CASSPQGGSQETQYF
TGTGCCAGCAGCCCCCAGGGGGGTAGTCAAGAGACCCAGTACTTC
>TRBV28|.|.|TRBJ1-1
CASSGRDISRGNTEAFF
TGTGCCAGCAGTGGACGGGACATCTCGAGGGGGAACACTGAAGCTTTCTTT
>TRBV10-2|TRBD1|.|TRBJ2-3
CASKLDRGPDTQYF
TGCGCCAGCAAATTGGACAGGGGTCCAGATACGCAGTATTTT
>TRBV5-1|.|.|TRBJ1-4
CASSSLGGGNEKLFF
TGCGCCAGCAGCTCTCTGGGGGGTGGTAATGAAAAACTGTTTTTT
>TRBV19|TRBD2|.|TRBJ2-1
CASSLGLVQLNEQFF
TGTGCCAGTAGTCTCGGACTAGTCCAGCTCAATGAGCAGTTCTTC
>TRBV5-1|.|.|TRBJ2-1
CASSLDAGAHNEQFF
TGCGCCAGCAGCTTGGATGCAGGGGCGCACAATGAGCAGTTCTTC
>TRBV10-3|.|.|TRBJ1-1
CAIRNTSEAFF
TGTGCCATCAGAAACACCAGTGAAGCTTTCTTT
>TRBV11-1|.|.|TRBJ2-2
CASSPIRGGELFF
TGTGCCAGCAGCCCGATAAGGGGCGGGGAGCTGTTTTTT
>TRBV6-5|TRBD1|.|TRBJ2-7
CASSSGTAGGMKQYF
TGTGCCAGCAGCTCCGGGACAGCTGGAGGAATGAAGCAGTACTTC
>TRBV7-2|TRBD1|.|TRBJ2-1
CASSLGQGVYNEQFF
TGTGCCAGCAGCTTAGGTCAGGGGGTCTACAATGAGCAGTTCTTC
>TRBV5-1|.|.|TRBJ2-1
CASSLGVESYNEQFF
TGCGCCAGCAGCTTAGGGGTCGAGTCCTACAATGAGCAGTTCTTC